Listed below are T cell receptor beta chains from one sample, sequenced in a study of shared clonotypes between healthy human individuals. Some clones are missing from TCRdb's copy, which holds only in-frame ones; the method was immunoSEQ multiplex PCR. The sample holds about 1.5 million clones, 95% to 99% seen once. Specimen: naive CD4+ T cells sorted from blood. The receptors originated from a young man in good health. The CDR3 runs from the conserved cysteine through the conserved F or W. D genes are given only for firm matches.

J,D,V,DNA,CDR3
TRBJ2-7,-,TRBV19,TGTGCCAGTAGTACCCTTGGACAGAGCTACGAGCAGTACTTC,CASSTLGQSYEQYF
TRBJ2-5,TRBD2,TRBV29-1,TGCAGCGTTGAAGGGTGGGGACTAGCGCAAATATTCGCGTACCAAGAGACCCAGTACTTC,CSVEGWGLAQIFAYQETQYF
TRBJ1-1,-,TRBV20-1,TGCAGTGCTTCAGGGGTTACTGAAGCTTTCTTT,CSASGVTEAFF
TRBJ2-5,TRBD2,TRBV9,TGTGCCAGCAGCCCGACTAGCGGGCACCTCCAAGAGACCCAGTACTTC,CASSPTSGHLQETQYF
TRBJ2-1,-,TRBV19,TGTGCCAGTCGAAATATCGGCTCCTACAATGAGCAGTTCTTC,CASRNIGSYNEQFF
TRBJ2-7,TRBD2,TRBV30,TGTGCCTGGACTAGCGGGAGTATCTACGAGCAGTACTTC,CAWTSGSIYEQYF
TRBJ2-7,-,TRBV11-2,TGTGCCAGCAGCCCAGTGGGCCGGGAACTCTACGAGCAGTACTTC,CASSPVGRELYEQYF
TRBJ2-7,-,TRBV2,TGTGCCAGCAGTTCGGATGTTTCTAGCCTAGACTACGAGCAGTACTTC,CASSSDVSSLDYEQYF
TRBJ2-3,-,TRBV5-1,TGCGCCAGCAGCTCCGTGCAGGGGAGGGCAGATACGCAGTATTTT,CASSSVQGRADTQYF
TRBJ1-5,-,TRBV7-8,TGTGCCAGCAGCCGCGGGCAGGGTCTGGAATATAGCAATCAGCCCCAGCATTTT,CASSRGQGLEYSNQPQHF
TRBJ2-7,-,TRBV18,TGTGCCAGCTCACCACCGCCGGGGACCGCCTACGAGCAGTACTTC,CASSPPPGTAYEQYF
TRBJ2-7,TRBD2,TRBV5-4,TGTGCCAGCTCCGCTCCCACGGGAGGGATGTCCTACGAGCAGTACTTC,CASSAPTGGMSYEQYF
TRBJ2-1,-,TRBV30,TGTGCCCAGAGGCAGCTCCACAATGAGCAGTTCTTC,CAQRQLHNEQFF